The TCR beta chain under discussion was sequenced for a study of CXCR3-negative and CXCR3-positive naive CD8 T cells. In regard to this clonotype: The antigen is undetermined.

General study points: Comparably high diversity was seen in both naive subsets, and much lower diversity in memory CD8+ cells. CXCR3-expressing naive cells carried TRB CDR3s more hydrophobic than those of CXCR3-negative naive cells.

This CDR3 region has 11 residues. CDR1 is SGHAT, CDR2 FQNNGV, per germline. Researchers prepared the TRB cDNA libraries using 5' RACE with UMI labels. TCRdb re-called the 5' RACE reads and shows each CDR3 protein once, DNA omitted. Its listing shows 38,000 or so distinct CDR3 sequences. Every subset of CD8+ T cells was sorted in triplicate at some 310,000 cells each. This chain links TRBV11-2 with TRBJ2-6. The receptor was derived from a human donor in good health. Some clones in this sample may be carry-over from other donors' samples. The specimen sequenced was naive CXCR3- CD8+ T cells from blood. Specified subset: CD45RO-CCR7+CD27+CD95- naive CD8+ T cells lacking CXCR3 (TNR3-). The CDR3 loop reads CASYQQGDLTF.